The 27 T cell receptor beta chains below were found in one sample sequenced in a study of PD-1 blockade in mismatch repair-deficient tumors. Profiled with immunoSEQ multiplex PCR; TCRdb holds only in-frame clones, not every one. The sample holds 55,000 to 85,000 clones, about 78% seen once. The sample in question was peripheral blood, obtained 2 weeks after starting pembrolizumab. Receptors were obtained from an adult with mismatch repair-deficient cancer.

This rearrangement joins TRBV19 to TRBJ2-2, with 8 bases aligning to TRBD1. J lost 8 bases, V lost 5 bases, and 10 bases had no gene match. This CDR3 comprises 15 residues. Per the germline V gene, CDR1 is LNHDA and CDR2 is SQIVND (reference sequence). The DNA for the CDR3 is TGTGCCAGTAGTCCACAGACAGGGGCGCTAGGGGAGCTGTTTTTT. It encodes CASSPQTGALGELFF.

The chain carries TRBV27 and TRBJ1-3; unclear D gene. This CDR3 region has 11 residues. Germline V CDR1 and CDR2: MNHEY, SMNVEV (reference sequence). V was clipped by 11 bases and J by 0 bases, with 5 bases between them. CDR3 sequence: CAAHSGNTIYF. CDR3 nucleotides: TGTGCCGCGCACTCTGGAAACACCATATATTTT.

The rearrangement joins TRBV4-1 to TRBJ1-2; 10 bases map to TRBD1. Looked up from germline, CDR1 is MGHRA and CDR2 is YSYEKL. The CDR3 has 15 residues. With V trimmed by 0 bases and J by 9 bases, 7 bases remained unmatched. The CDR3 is CASSQDNRDRGRYTF. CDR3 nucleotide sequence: TGCGCCAGCAGCCAAGACAACCGGGACAGGGGACGCTACACCTTC.

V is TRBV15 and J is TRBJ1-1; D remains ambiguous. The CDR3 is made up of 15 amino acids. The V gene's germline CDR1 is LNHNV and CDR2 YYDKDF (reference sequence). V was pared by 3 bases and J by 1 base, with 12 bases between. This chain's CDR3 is CATSRGLKGNTEAFF. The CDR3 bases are TGTGCCACCAGCAGGGGCCTTAAGGGGAACACTGAAGCTTTCTTT.

The CDR3 loop reads CASSLGGSGNTIYF. The DNA for the CDR3 is TGTGCCAGCAGTTTAGGCGGCTCTGGAAACACCATATATTTT. The chain joins TRBV27 to TRBJ1-3; the D is unclear. V lost 2 bases and J lost 0, with 5 bases in between. Germline V gives CDR1 MNHEY, CDR2 SMNVEV (reference sequence). The length of the CDR3 is 14 residues.

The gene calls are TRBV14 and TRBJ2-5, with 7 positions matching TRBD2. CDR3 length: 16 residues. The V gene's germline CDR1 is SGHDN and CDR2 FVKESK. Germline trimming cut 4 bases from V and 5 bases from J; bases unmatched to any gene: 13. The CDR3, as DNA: TGTGCCAGCAGCCTATCGACGGGGAGGGCGTGGGAGACCCAGTACTTC. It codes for CASSLSTGRAWETQYF.

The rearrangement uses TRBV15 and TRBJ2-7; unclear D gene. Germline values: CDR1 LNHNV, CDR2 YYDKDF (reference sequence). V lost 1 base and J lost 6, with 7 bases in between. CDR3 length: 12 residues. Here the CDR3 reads CATSRGESEQYF. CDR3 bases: TGTGCCACCAGCAGAGGTGAATCCGAGCAGTACTTC. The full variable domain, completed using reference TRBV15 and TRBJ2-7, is DAMVIQNPRYQVTQFGKPVTLSCSQTLNHNVMYWYQQKSSQAPKLLFHYYDKDFNNEADTPDNFQSRRPNTSFCFLDIRSPGLGDTAMYLCATSRGESEQYFGPGTRLTVT.

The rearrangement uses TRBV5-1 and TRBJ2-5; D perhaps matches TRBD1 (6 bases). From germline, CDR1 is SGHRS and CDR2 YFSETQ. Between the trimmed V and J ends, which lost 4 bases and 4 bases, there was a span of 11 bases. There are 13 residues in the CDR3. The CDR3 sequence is CASSGGGRETQYF. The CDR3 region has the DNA TGCGCCAGCAGCGGGGGCGGCAGAGAGACCCAGTACTTC.

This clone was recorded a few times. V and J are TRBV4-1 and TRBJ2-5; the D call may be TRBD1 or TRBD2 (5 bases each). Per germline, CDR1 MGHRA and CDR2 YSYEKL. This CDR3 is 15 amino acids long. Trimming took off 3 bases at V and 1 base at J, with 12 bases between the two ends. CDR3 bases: TGCGCCAGCAGCCAGGTTGAGGGACCCCAAGAGACCCAGTACTTC. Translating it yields CASSQVEGPQETQYF.

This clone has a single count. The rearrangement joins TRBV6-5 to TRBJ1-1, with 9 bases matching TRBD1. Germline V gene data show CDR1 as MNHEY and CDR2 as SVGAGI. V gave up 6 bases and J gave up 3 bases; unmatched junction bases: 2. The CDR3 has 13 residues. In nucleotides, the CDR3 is TGTGCCAGCAGGGGACAGGGACACACTGAAGCTTTCTTT. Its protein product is CASRGQGHTEAFF.

CDR3 nucleotides: TGTGCCAGCTCAGCAGGCAGCACTGAAGCTTTCTTT. Translated: CASSAGSTEAFF. V usage is TRBV18 and J usage is TRBJ1-1; D gene uncertain. The germline gives CDR1 KGHSH, CDR2 LQKENI. This CDR3 contains 12 residues. Trimming removed 5 bases from V and 4 bases from J, with 8 bases in between.

The CDR3 region is CSVESTVYGYTF. CDR3 in DNA: TGCAGCGTTGAAAGTACAGTCTATGGCTACACCTTC. The chain couples TRBV29-1 to TRBJ1-2; D is uncertain. The germline V gene encodes CDR1 SQVTM and CDR2 ANQGSEA. The CDR3 has 12 residues. Trimming cost V 2 bases and J 4 bases, with 8 bases left between them.

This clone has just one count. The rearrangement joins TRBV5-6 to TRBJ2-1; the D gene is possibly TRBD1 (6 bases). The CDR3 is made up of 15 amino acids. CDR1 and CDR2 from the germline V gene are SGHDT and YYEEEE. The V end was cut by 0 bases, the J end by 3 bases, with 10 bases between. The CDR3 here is CASSLVGGSYNEQFF. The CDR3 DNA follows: TGTGCCAGCAGCTTGGTAGGGGGTAGCTACAATGAGCAGTTCTTC. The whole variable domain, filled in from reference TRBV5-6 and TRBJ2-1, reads DAGVTQSPTHLIKTRGQQVTLRCSPKSGHDTVSWYQQALGQGPQFIFQYYEEEERQRGNFPDRFSGHQFPNYSSELNVNALLLGDSALYLCASSLVGGSYNEQFFGPGTRLTVL.

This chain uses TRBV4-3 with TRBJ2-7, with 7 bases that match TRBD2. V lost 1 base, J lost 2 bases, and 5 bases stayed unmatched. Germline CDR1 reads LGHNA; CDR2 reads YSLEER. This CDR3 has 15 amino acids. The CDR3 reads CASSQGRELTYEQYF. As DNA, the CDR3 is TGCGCCAGCAGCCAAGGGCGGGAGCTCACCTACGAGCAGTACTTC.

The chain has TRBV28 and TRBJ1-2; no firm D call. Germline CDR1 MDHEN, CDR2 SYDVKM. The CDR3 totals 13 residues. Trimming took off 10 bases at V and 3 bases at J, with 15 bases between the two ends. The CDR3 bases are TGTGCCACCTCCATAGGTACAGACTATGGCTACACCTTC. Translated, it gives CATSIGTDYGYTF.

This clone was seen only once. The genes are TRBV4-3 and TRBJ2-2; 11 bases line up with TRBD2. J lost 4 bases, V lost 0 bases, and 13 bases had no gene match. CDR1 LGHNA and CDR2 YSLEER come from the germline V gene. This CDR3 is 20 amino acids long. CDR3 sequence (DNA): TGCGCCAGCAGCCAAGAATTCGGGCTAGCGGGAGGAGGGTTCACCGGGGAGCTGTTTTTT. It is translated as CASSQEFGLAGGGFTGELFF.

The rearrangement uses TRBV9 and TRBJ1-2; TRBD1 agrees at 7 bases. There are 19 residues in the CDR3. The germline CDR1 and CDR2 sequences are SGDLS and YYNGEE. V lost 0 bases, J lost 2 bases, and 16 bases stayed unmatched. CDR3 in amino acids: CASSVGTYRGLDRNYGYTF. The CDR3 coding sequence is TGTGCCAGCAGCGTAGGTACGTACAGGGGTTTAGATCGAAACTATGGCTACACCTTC.

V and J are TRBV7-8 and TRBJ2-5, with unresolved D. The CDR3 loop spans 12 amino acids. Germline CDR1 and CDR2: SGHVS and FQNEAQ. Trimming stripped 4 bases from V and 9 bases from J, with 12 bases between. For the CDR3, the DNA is TGTGCCAGCAGCTCACCGCCGCCGGCCCAGTACTTC. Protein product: CASSSPPPAQYF.

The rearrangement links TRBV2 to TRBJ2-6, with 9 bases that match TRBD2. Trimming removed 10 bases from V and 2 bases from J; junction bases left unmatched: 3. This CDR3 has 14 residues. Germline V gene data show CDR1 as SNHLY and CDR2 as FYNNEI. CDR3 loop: CAILAGAGANVLTF. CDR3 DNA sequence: TGTGCCATTTTAGCGGGAGCTGGGGCCAACGTCCTGACTTTC.

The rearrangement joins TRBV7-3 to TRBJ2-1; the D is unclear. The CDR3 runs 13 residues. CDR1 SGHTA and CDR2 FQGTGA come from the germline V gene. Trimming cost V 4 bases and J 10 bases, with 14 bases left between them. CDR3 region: CASSSTGSSEQFF. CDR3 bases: TGTGCCAGCAGCTCTACCGGTAGTAGCGAGCAGTTCTTC.

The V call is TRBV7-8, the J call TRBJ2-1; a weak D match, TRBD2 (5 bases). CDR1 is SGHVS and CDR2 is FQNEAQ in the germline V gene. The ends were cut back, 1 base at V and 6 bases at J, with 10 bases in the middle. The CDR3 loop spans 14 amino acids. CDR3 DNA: TGTGCCAGCAGCTTAGATGCGGGCCCCAATGAGCAGTTCTTC. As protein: CASSLDAGPNEQFF. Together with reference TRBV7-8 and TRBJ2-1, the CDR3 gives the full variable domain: GAGVSQSPRYKVAKRGQDVALRCDPISGHVSLFWYQQALGQGPEFLTYFQNEAQLDKSGLPSDRFFAERPEGSVSTLKIQRTQQEDSAVYLCASSLDAGPNEQFFGPGTRLTVL.

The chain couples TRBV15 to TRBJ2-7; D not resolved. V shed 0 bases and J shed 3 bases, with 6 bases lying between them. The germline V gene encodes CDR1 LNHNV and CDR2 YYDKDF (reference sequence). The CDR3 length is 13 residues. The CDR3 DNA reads TGTGCCACCAGCAGAGAACTTTACTACGAGCAGTACTTC. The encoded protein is CATSRELYYEQYF.

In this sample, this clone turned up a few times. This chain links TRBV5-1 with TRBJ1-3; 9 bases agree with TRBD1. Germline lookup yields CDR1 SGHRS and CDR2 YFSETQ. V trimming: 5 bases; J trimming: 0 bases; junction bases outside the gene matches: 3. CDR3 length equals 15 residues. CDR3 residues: CASRGTGHSGNTIYF. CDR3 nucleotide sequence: TGCGCCAGCAGAGGGACAGGGCACTCTGGAAACACCATATATTTT.

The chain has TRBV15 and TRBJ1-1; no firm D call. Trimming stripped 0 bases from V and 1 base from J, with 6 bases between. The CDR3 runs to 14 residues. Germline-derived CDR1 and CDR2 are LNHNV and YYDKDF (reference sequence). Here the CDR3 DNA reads TGTGCCACCAGCAGAGATCCAGGGAACACTGAAGCTTTCTTT. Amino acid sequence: CATSRDPGNTEAFF.

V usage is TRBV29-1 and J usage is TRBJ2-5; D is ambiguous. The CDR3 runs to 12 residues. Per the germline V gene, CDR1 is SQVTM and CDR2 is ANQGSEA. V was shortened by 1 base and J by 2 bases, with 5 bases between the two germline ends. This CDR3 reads CSVEVGQETQYF. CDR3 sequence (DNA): TGCAGCGTTGAAGTAGGTCAAGAGACCCAGTACTTC.

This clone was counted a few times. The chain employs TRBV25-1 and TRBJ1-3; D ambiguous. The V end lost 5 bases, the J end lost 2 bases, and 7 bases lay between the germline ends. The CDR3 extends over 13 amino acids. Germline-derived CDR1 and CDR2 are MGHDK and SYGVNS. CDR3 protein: CASSSLAGNTIYF. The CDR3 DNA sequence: TGTGCCAGCAGTTCCCTAGCTGGAAACACCATATATTTT.

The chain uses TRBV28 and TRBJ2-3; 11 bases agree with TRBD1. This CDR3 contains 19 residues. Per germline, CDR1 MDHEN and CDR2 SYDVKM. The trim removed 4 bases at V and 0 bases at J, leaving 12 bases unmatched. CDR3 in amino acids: CASSSYVDRGPPSTDTQYF. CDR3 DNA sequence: TGTGCCAGCAGTTCTTATGTGGACAGGGGGCCTCCTAGCACAGATACGCAGTATTTT.